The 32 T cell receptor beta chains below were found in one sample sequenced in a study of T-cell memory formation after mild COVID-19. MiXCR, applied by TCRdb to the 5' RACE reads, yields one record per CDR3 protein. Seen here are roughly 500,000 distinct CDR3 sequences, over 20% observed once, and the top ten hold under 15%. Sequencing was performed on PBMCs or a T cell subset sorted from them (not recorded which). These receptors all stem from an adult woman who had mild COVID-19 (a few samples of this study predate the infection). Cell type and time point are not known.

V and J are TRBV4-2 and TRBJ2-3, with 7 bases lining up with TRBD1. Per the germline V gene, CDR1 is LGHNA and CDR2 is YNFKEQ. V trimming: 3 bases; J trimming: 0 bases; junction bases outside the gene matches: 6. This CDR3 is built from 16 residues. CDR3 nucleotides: TGTGCCAGCAGCCACGTCGACAGGGCAAGCACAGATACGCAGTATTTT. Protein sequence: CASSHVDRASTDTQYF.

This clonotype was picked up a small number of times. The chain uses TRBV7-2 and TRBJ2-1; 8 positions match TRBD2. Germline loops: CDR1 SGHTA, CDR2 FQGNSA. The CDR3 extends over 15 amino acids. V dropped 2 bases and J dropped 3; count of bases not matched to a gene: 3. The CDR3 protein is CASSLQAGDYNEQFF. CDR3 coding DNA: TGTGCCAGCAGCTTACAAGCGGGGGACTACAATGAGCAGTTCTTC. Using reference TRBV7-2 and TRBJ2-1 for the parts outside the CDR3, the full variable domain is GAGVSQSPSNKVTEKGKDVELRCDPISGHTALYWYRQSLGQGLEFLIYFQGNSAPDKSGLPSDRFSAERTGGSVSTLTIQRTQQEDSAVYLCASSLQAGDYNEQFFGPGTRLTVL.

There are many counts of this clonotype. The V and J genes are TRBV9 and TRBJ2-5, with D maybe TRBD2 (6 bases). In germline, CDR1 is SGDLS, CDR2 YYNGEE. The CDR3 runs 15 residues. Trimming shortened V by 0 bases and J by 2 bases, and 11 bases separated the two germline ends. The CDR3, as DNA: TGTGCCAGCAGCGTAGAAGGGACTCCTCAAGAGACCCAGTACTTC. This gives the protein CASSVEGTPQETQYF.

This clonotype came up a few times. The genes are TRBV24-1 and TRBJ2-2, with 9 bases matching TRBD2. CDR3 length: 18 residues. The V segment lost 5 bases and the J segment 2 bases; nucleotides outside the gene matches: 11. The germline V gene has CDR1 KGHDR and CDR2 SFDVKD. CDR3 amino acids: CATSAKILAGRNTGELFF. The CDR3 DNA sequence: TGTGCCACCAGTGCAAAAATACTAGCGGGCCGCAACACCGGGGAGCTGTTTTTT.

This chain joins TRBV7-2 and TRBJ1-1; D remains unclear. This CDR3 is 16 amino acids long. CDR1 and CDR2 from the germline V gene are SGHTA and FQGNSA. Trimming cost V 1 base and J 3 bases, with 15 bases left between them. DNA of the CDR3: TGTGCCAGCAGCTTAGTGGGCAGGACCCAAGACACTGAAGCTTTCTTT. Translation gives CASSLVGRTQDTEAFF. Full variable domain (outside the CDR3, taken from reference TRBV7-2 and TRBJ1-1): GAGVSQSPSNKVTEKGKDVELRCDPISGHTALYWYRQSLGQGLEFLIYFQGNSAPDKSGLPSDRFSAERTGGSVSTLTIQRTQQEDSAVYLCASSLVGRTQDTEAFFGQGTRLTVV.

In DNA, the CDR3 is TGTGCCAGCAGTCGACAGATTAGCAATCAGCCCCAGCATTTT. Its translation: CASSRQISNQPQHF. The chain employs TRBV12-3 or TRBV12-4 and TRBJ1-5; possible D gene TRBD1, 5 bases. The CDR3 covers 14 residues. The V and J ends lost 5 bases and 0 bases respectively, with 8 bases between them.

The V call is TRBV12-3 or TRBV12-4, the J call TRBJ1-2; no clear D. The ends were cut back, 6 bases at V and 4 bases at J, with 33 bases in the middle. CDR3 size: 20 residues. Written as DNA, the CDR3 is TGTGCCAGCAGCCACTTGCTCTCCGTTTTGGCACAACGCCAGAGCTATGGCTACACCTTC. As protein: CASSHLLSVLAQRQSYGYTF.

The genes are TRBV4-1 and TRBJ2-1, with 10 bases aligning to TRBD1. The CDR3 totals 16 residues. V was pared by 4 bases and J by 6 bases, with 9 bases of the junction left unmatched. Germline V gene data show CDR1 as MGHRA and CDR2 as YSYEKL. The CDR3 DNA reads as TGCGCCAGCAGCCGAGACAGGGGGCCCATCCCCAATGAGCAGTTCTTC. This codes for CASSRDRGPIPNEQFF.

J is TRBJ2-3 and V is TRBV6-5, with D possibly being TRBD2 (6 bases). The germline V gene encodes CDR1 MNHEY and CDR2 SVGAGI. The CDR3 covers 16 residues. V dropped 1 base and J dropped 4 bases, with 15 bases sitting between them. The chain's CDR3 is CASSYYPGEVPDTQYF. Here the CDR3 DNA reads TGTGCCAGCAGTTACTATCCGGGAGAGGTCCCAGATACGCAGTATTTT.

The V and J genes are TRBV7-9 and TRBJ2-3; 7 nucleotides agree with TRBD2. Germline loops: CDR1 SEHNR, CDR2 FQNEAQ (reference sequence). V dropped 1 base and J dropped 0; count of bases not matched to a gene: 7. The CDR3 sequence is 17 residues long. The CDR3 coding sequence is TGTGCCAGCAGCTTAGGGTTCTCTAGCGGAAGCACAGATACGCAGTATTTT. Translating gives CASSLGFSSGSTDTQYF. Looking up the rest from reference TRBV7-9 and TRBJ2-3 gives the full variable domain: DTGVSQNPRHKITKRGQNVTFRCDPISEHNRLYWYRQTLGQGPEFLTYFQNEAQLEKSRLLSDRFSAERPKGSFSTLEIQRTEQGDSAMYLCASSLGFSSGSTDTQYFGPGTRLTVL.

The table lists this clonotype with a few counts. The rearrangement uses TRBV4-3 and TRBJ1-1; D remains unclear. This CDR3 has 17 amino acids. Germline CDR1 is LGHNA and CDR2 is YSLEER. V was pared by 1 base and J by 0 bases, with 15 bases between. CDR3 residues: CASSQAANSNMNTEAFF. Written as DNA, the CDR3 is TGCGCCAGCAGCCAAGCAGCTAACAGTAACATGAACACTGAAGCTTTCTTT.

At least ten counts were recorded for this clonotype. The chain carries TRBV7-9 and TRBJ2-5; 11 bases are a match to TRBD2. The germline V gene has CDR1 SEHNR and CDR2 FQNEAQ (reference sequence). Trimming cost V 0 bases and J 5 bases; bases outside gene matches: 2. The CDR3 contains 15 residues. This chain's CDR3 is CASSLALAGVETQYF. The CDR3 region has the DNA TGTGCCAGCAGCTTAGCACTAGCGGGGGTCGAGACCCAGTACTTC.

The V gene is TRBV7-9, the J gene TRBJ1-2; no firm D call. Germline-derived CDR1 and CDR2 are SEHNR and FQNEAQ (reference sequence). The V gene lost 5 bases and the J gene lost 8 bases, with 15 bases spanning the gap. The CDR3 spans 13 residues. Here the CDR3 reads CASSPEPADGYTF. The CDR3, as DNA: TGTGCCAGCAGCCCAGAACCCGCCGACGGCTACACCTTC.

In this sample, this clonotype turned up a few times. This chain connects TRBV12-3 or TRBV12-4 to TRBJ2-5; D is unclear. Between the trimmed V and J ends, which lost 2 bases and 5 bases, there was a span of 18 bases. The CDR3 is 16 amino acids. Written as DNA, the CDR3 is TGTGCCAGCAGTTTAATTTTGGCTTCTGGGCCGGAGACCCAGTACTTC. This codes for CASSLILASGPETQYF.

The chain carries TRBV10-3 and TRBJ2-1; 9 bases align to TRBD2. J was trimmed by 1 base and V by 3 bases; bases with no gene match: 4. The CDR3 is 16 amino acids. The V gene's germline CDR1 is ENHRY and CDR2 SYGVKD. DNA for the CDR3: TGTGCCATCAGTGACTCTAGCGGGATATCCTACAATGAGCAGTTCTTC. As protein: CAISDSSGISYNEQFF.

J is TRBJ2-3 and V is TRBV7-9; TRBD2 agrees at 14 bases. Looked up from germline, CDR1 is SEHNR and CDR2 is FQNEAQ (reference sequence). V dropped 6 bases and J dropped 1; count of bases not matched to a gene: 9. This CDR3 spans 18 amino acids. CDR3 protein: CASSLGLAGGGRTDTQYF. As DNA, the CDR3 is TGTGCCAGCAGTCTAGGACTAGCGGGGGGTGGACGCACAGATACGCAGTATTTT. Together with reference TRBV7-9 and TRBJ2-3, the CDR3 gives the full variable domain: DTGVSQNPRHKITKRGQNVTFRCDPISEHNRLYWYRQTLGQGPEFLTYFQNEAQLEKSRLLSDRFSAERPKGSFSTLEIQRTEQGDSAMYLCASSLGLAGGGRTDTQYFGPGTRLTVL.

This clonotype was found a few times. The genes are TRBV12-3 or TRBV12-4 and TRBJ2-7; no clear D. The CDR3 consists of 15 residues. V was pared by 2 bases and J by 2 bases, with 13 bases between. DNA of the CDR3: TGTGCCAGCAGTTTACAGTTCGTTAGCCCCTACGAGCAGTACTTC. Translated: CASSLQFVSPYEQYF.

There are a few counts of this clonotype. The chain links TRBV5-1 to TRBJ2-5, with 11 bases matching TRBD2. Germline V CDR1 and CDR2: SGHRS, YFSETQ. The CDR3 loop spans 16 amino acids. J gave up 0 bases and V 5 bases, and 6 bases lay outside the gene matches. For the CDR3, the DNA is TGCGCCAGCAGACGGGGACTAGCGGCTAACCAAGAGACCCAGTACTTC. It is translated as CASRRGLAANQETQYF.

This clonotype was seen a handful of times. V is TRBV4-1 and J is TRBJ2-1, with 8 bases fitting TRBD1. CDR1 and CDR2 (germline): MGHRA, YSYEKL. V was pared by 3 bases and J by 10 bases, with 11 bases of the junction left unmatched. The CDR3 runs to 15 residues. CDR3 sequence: CASSHRQGTPIEQFF. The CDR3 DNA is TGCGCCAGCAGCCATCGACAGGGGACACCAATAGAGCAGTTCTTC.

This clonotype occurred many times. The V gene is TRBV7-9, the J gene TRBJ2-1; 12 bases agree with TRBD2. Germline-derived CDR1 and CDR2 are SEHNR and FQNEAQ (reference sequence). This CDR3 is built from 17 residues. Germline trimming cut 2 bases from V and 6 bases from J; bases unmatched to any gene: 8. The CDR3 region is CASSLRAGLAGSNEQFF. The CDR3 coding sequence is TGTGCCAGCAGCTTAAGGGCCGGACTAGCGGGATCCAATGAGCAGTTCTTC.

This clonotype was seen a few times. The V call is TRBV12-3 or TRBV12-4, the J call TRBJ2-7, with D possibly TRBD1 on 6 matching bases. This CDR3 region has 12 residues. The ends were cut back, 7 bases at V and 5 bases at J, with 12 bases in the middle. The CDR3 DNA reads TGTGCCAGCACGAGGGACATGCACGAGCAGTACTTC. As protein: CASTRDMHEQYF.

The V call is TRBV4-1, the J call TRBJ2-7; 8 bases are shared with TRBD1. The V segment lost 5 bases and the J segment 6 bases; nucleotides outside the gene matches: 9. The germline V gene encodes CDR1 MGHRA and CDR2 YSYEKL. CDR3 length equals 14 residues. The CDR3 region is CASSTGQGRGEQYF. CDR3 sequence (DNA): TGCGCCAGCAGCACCGGACAGGGAAGAGGCGAGCAGTACTTC.

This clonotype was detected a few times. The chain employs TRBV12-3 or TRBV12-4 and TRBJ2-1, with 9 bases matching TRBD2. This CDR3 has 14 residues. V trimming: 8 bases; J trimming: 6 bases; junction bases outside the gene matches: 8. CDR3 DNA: TGTGCCAGCGCAATAGCGGGGGCCTCCAATGAGCAGTTCTTC. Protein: CASAIAGASNEQFF.

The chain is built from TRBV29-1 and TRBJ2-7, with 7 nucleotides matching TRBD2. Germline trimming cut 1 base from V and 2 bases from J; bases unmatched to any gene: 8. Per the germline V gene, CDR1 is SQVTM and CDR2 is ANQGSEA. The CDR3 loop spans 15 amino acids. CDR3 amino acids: CSVEGPSGPPYEQYF. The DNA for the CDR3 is TGCAGCGTTGAAGGTCCTAGCGGTCCTCCCTACGAGCAGTACTTC.

The CDR3 DNA sequence: TGCAGTGCTAGGAGGGGGCCGGGGGCCCTTAATGAGCAGTTCTTC. This gives the protein CSARRGPGALNEQFF. J is TRBJ2-1 and V is TRBV20-1, with D possibly being TRBD1 (7 bases). Trimming pared 3 bases from V and 7 bases from J, leaving 19 bases between. This CDR3 has 15 residues. Germline CDR1 reads DFQATT; CDR2 reads SNEGSKA (reference sequence).

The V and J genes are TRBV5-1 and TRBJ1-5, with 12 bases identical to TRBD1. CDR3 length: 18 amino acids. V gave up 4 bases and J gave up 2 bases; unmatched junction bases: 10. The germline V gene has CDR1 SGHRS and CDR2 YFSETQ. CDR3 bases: TGCGCCAGCAGCCCCTTCGGGACAGGGGGCGGCGGCAATCAGCCCCAGCATTTT. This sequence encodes CASSPFGTGGGGNQPQHF.

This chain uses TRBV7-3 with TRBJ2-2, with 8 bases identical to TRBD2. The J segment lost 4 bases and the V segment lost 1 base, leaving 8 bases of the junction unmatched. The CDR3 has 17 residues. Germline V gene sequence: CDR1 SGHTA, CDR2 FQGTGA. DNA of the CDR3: TGTGCCAGCAGCTTAATCGGGAGGGGAGGGGGCACCGGGGAGCTGTTTTTT. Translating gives CASSLIGRGGGTGELFF.

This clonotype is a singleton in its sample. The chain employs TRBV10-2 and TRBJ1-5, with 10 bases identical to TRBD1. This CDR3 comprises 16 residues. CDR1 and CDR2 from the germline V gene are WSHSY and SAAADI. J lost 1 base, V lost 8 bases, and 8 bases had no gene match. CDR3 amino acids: CASQGTGVRSNQPQHF. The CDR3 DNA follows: TGCGCCAGCCAAGGGACAGGGGTTCGGAGCAATCAGCCCCAGCATTTT.

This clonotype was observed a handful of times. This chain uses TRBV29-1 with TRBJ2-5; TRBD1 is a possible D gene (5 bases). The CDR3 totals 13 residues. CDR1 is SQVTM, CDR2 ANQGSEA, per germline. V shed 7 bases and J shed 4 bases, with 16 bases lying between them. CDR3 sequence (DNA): TGCAGCGGGAAAACAGGATCCCCAGAGACCCAGTACTTC. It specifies CSGKTGSPETQYF.

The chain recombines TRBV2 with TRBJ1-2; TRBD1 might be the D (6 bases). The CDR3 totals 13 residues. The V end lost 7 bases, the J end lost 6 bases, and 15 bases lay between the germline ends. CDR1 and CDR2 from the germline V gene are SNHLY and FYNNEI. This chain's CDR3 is CASKPGGRNGYTF. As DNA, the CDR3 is TGTGCCAGCAAGCCGGGGGGCAGAAATGGCTACACCTTC.

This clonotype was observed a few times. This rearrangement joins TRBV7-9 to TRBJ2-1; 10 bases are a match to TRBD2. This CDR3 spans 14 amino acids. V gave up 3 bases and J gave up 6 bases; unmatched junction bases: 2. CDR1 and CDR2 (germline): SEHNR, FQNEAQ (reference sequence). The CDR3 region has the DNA TGTGCCAGCAGCTTCCCTAGCGGGAGCAATGAGCAGTTCTTC. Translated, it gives CASSFPSGSNEQFF.

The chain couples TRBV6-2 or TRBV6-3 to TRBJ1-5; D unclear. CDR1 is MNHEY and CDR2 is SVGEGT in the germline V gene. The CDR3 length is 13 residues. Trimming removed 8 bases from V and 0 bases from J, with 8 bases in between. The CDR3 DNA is TGTGCCAGCCGCTGGATTAGCAATCAGCCCCAGCATTTT. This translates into CASRWISNQPQHF.